The source of this T cell receptor beta chain is a study of OX40 agonist ivuxolimab in advanced cancers. At the level of the study: The group had a mean age of around 64 years, ranged from roughly 20 to 79, and was 82.7% male.

As concerns this clone: Its specificity is unknown.

Findings of the study overall: Some of the lowest clonal expansion was seen in partial responders at 0.1-3.0 mg/kg. Expanded peripheral T cells had an undetermined antigen specificity.

The CDR3 length is 14 residues. Germline trimming cut 6 bases from V and 4 bases from J; bases unmatched to any gene: 7. Germline CDR1 and CDR2: MNHNY and SVGAGI (reference sequence). Only in-frame clones appear in the TCRdb table, and some are missing; sequencing was by immunoSEQ multiplex PCR. The sample records 82,000 or so clones, about 90% being singletons. The clonotype was recovered from an adult with an advanced solid tumor such as melanoma, head and neck, liver or kidney cancer. The sample consisted of CD4+ or CD8+ T cells sorted from blood, taken in a trial of the OX40 agonist ivuxolimab. The gene calls are TRBV6-6 and TRBJ1-2; 8 nucleotides agree with TRBD1. The CDR3, as DNA: TGTGCCAGCAGATTACAGGGGGATAGCTATGGCTACACCTTC. This sequence encodes CASRLQGDSYGYTF.